The source of this TCR beta chain is a study of blood T cell repertoires in COVID-19. Study at large: Samples came from the United States, Italy and Spain, spanning acute and convalescent COVID-19. PBMCs, B-cell-depleted T cells, or T cells were the source of the cDNA or gDNA that made up the material.

Original analysis: Reference gene primer amplification gave estimated nucleated cell counts. The assay was immunoSEQ multiplex PCR, and TCRdb's table has in-frame clones only and misses some. That table furnishes V, J and clone size, whereas the DNA furnished D and trimming. In the table there are tens of thousands of clones, about four fifths of which are singletons. V lost 0 bases and J 1 base, leaving 13 bases between the germline ends. The CDR3 length is 16 residues. Per germline, CDR1 SGHRS and CDR2 YFSETQ. The sequencing input was peripheral blood. The receptor comes from a woman aged 55-69 years with acute or convalescent COVID-19. The chain joins TRBV5-1 to TRBJ2-5; no reliable D call. CDR3 sequence: CASSLGLHTTQETQYF. CDR3 DNA: TGCGCCAGCAGCTTGGGGTTACACACAACCCAAGAGACCCAGTACTTC.